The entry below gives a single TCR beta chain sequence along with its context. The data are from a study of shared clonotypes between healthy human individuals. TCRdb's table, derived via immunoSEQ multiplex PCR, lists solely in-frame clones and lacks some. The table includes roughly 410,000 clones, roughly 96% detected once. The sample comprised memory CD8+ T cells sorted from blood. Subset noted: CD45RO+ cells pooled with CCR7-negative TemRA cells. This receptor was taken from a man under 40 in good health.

The CDR3 spells CAYEGAGEYLDEQYF. The CDR3 coding sequence is TGTGCCTACGAAGGGGCGGGAGAGTATCTTGACGAGCAGTACTTC. The chain joins TRBV5-4 to TRBJ2-7; 7 nucleotides agree with TRBD2. Germline CDR1 SGHNT, CDR2 YYREEE (reference sequence). The V gene end was trimmed by 10 bases and the J gene end by 5 bases; junction bases not matched to a gene: 18. This CDR3 region has 15 residues. Full variable domain (missing parts from reference TRBV5-4 and TRBJ2-7): ETGVTQSPTHLIKTRGQQVTLRCSSQSGHNTVSWYQQALGQGPQFIFQYYREEENGRGNFPPRFSGLQFPNYSSELNVNALELDDSALYLCAYEGAGEYLDEQYFGPGTRLTVT.